The 10 T cell receptor beta chains given below trace back to one sample, sequenced in a study of OX40 agonist ivuxolimab in advanced cancers. Sequencing was performed with immunoSEQ multiplex PCR; in TCRdb, only in-frame clones are kept and a portion is missing. The sample consists of 92,000 or so clones, 80% to 90% of them appearing once. This specimen consisted of CD4+ or CD8+ T cells sorted from blood, obtained in a trial of the OX40 agonist ivuxolimab. The receptors come from an adult with an advanced solid tumor such as melanoma, head and neck, liver or kidney cancer.

The rearrangement links TRBV7-9 to TRBJ2-1; TRBD2 matches at 8 bases. There are 15 residues in the CDR3. Per germline, CDR1 SEHNR and CDR2 FQNEAQ (reference sequence). Unmatched junction bases numbered 10, after V lost 5 bases and J lost 7 bases. The CDR3 DNA sequence: TGTGCCAGCAGCCAGAGCGGGAGCAGGTGGAATGAGCAGTTCTTC. It translates to CASSQSGSRWNEQFF.

In its sample, this clone was seen a few times. This sequence joins TRBV7-3 and TRBJ2-1, with 10 bases matching TRBD2. Trimming removed 2 bases from V and 2 bases from J; junction bases left unmatched: 0. Germline CDR1 is SGHTA and CDR2 is FQGTGA. The CDR3 contains 15 residues. The CDR3 DNA reads as TGTGCCAGCAGCTTAGGGACTAGCGCCTACAATGAGCAGTTCTTC. The encoded protein is CASSLGTSAYNEQFF.

The chain has TRBV5-4 and TRBJ2-7, with a possible D match to TRBD1 (5 bases). The V end was cut by 4 bases, the J end by 4 bases, with 12 bases between. The V gene's germline CDR1 is SGHNT and CDR2 YYREEE (reference sequence). The length of the CDR3 is 13 residues. The CDR3 region is CASSPGHNYEQYF. Here the CDR3 DNA reads TGTGCCAGCAGCCCCGGACATAATTACGAGCAGTACTTC.

The V gene is TRBV7-9, the J gene TRBJ2-7, with a tentative D call TRBD1 (6 bases). CDR1 and CDR2 (germline): SEHNR, FQNEAQ (reference sequence). The CDR3 totals 14 residues. V was trimmed by 1 base and J by 3 bases, leaving 10 bases between them. CDR3 DNA sequence: TGTGCCAGCAGCTTAGGTCCAGGGGACTACGAGCAGTACTTC. This sequence encodes CASSLGPGDYEQYF.

The rearrangement joins TRBV5-5 to TRBJ1-2; D is perhaps TRBD1 (6 bases). V shed 2 bases and J shed 4 bases, with 15 bases lying between them. Looked up from germline, CDR1 is SGHKS and CDR2 is YYEKEE (reference sequence). This CDR3 is built from 15 residues. The CDR3 reads CASSFPSGHGYGYTF. In nucleotides, the CDR3 is TGTGCCAGCAGCTTCCCTTCGGGACACGGCTATGGCTACACCTTC.

The chain couples TRBV19 to TRBJ1-5, with 9 bases matching TRBD1. Trimming at V came to 5 bases and at J to 5 bases, leaving 13 bases not matched to a gene. Germline lookup yields CDR1 LNHDA and CDR2 SQIVND (reference sequence). The CDR3 runs 17 residues. The CDR3 bases are TGTGCCAGTAGTCCGCGGACAGGGGCGGCGTGGGATCAGCCCCAGCATTTT. This encodes CASSPRTGAAWDQPQHF.

On this clone itself: At one boundary the junction diverges from the germline segment, which might be a read error. The chain joins TRBV2 to TRBJ2-7; D remains unclear. In germline, CDR1 is SNHLY, CDR2 FYNNEI. The CDR3 totals 11 residues. Here the CDR3 DNA reads TGTGCCACCAGTGATGGTTACGAGCAGTACTTC. This sequence encodes CATSDGYEQYF.

This chain connects TRBV4-1 to TRBJ1-5; no clear D. The germline V and J ends were trimmed by 1 base and 2 bases, with 9 bases remaining between them. Germline V gene sequence: CDR1 MGHRA, CDR2 YSYEKL. CDR3 length: 15 residues. CDR3 DNA sequence: TGCGCCAGCAGCCAAGGGCTCGGGGGCAATCAGCCCCAGCATTTT. As protein: CASSQGLGGNQPQHF.

This chain links TRBV12-5 with TRBJ1-1, with a possible D match to TRBD1 (6 bases). With 4 bases removed from V and 8 bases from J, the gap between germline ends came to 11 bases. CDR1 and CDR2 (germline): LGHNT, FRNRAP. The CDR3 runs 12 residues. The chain's CDR3 is CASGWGAGEAFF. CDR3 DNA: TGTGCTAGTGGTTGGGGGGCAGGGGAAGCTTTCTTT.

The chain combines TRBV9 with TRBJ2-5; D is perhaps TRBD1 or TRBD2 (5 bases each). The CDR3 consists of 15 residues. Per germline, CDR1 SGDLS and CDR2 YYNGEE. Trimming stripped 0 bases from V and 2 bases from J, with 11 bases between. The CDR3 DNA reads as TGTGCCAGCAGCGTAGGAGGGGCCCCACAAGAGACCCAGTACTTC. It encodes CASSVGGAPQETQYF.